One and the same sample provided the 30 T cell receptor beta chains below, sequenced in a study of identical twins. TCRdb ran MiXCR on the 5' RACE reads and lists one entry per CDR3 protein. The repertoire consists of 200,000 to 250,000 distinct CDR3 sequences, with 6.5% occurring once and the leading ten covering less than 15%. These data were also reused for a study on T cells expressing NK-cell markers.

Input material: CD8+ T cells sorted from blood. The receptors were gathered from a woman between 18 and 29 years old in good health.

This clonotype occurred many times. V usage is TRBV27 and J usage is TRBJ2-3; D unclear. Germline V gives CDR1 MNHEY, CDR2 SMNVEV (reference sequence). The CDR3 contains 12 residues. Trimming removed 2 bases from V and 5 bases from J, with 5 bases in between. CDR3 sequence: CASSLDRDTQYF. The CDR3 DNA sequence: TGTGCCAGCAGTTTAGATCGAGATACGCAGTATTTT.

There are many counts of this clonotype. The chain combines TRBV4-2 with TRBJ2-2, with 9 bases matching TRBD2. This CDR3 contains 18 residues. CDR1 and CDR2 from the germline V gene are LGHNA and YNFKEQ. The V gene end was trimmed by 1 base and the J gene end by 8 bases; junction bases not matched to a gene: 14. The CDR3 nucleotides are TGTGCCAGCAGCCAAGGATCCGCGGGGGGGCCCAGTTTTGGGGAGCTGTTTTTT. Translated, it gives CASSQGSAGGPSFGELFF.

This chain joins TRBV30 and TRBJ1-1; D may be TRBD1 (5 bases). V lost 0 bases, J lost 2 bases, and 7 bases lay in between. Germline CDR1 GTSNPN, CDR2 SVGIG (reference sequence). CDR3 length: 13 residues. CDR3 sequence reads: CAWSVGGNTEAFF. CDR3 nucleotide sequence: TGTGCCTGGAGTGTGGGGGGAAACACTGAAGCTTTCTTT.

The table lists this clonotype with a few counts. The DNA for the CDR3 is TGTGCCAGTAGTATGAGTACAGACCTCTCCTACGAGCAGTACTTC. This gives the protein CASSMSTDLSYEQYF. The V and J genes are TRBV19 and TRBJ2-7; D call uncertain. Between the trimmed V and J ends, which lost 3 bases and 0 bases, there was a span of 12 bases. The germline CDR1 and CDR2 sequences are LNHDA and SQIVND (reference sequence). The CDR3 contains 15 residues.

This clonotype has just a few counts. The rearrangement links TRBV2 to TRBJ1-3; 9 bases match TRBD1. Germline assignment: CDR1 SNHLY and CDR2 FYNNEI. This CDR3 comprises 13 residues. Losses at the gene ends were 10 bases for V and 4 bases for J; bases not matched to a gene: 5. The CDR3 bases are TGTGCCACACCGGGACAGGGAGGAAACACCATATATTTT. It codes for CATPGQGGNTIYF.

Many counts were recorded for this clonotype. The rearrangement joins TRBV20-1 to TRBJ1-1; D ambiguous. Germline lookup yields CDR1 DFQATT and CDR2 SNEGSKA (reference sequence). This CDR3 spans 12 amino acids. V was clipped by 0 bases and J by 7 bases, with 9 bases between them. CDR3 amino acids: CSARDVSGEAFF. The CDR3 region has the DNA TGCAGTGCTAGAGATGTCTCAGGTGAAGCTTTCTTT.

V gene TRBV7-9 combines with J gene TRBJ2-5; 8 bases fit TRBD2. Germline values: CDR1 SEHNR, CDR2 FQNEAQ (reference sequence). The J segment lost 2 bases and the V segment lost 7 bases, leaving 9 bases of the junction unmatched. This CDR3 is 15 amino acids long. The chain's CDR3 is CASTQGPGGQETQYF. CDR3 nucleotide sequence: TGTGCCAGCACCCAGGGCCCGGGGGGGCAAGAGACCCAGTACTTC.

There are many counts of this clonotype. The chain uses TRBV4-1 and TRBJ2-1; 9 bases are a match to TRBD1. This CDR3 is built from 15 residues. Germline V gene lookup returns CDR1 MGHRA and CDR2 YSYEKL. V trimming: 4 bases; J trimming: 7 bases; junction bases outside the gene matches: 8. CDR3 protein: CASSPSTGTGNEQFF. The CDR3 DNA is TGCGCCAGCAGCCCTTCGACCGGGACAGGGAATGAGCAGTTCTTC.

This clonotype was counted a few times. The gene calls are TRBV14 and TRBJ1-1, with D tentatively TRBD1 (5 bases). CDR1 is SGHDN, CDR2 FVKESK, per germline. The CDR3 is 14 amino acids. The V end was cut by 3 bases, the J end by 4 bases, with 12 bases between. CDR3 nucleotide sequence: TGTGCCAGCAGCCATGGGGGTGGAGTCACTGAAGCTTTCTTT. It translates to CASSHGGGVTEAFF.

This clonotype was seen more than once but under ten times. This chain connects TRBV12-3 or TRBV12-4 to TRBJ2-2; D unresolved. The CDR3 spans 17 residues. The V gene lost 3 bases and the J gene lost 0 bases, with 14 bases spanning the gap. CDR3 in amino acids: CASSLFLGRSNTGELFF. CDR3 in DNA: TGTGCCAGCAGTTTGTTTTTAGGGCGCTCGAACACCGGGGAGCTGTTTTTT.

This clonotype came up many times. The chain uses TRBV25-1 and TRBJ2-1; 9 nucleotides align to TRBD1. CDR1 and CDR2 from the germline V gene are MGHDK and SYGVNS. The V gene end was trimmed by 4 bases and the J gene end by 15 bases; junction bases not matched to a gene: 4. CDR3 size: 11 residues. The CDR3 coding sequence is TGTGCCAGCAGTGGGGGACAGGGACCGTTCTTC. It yields the protein CASSGGQGPFF.

There are a few counts of this clonotype. The rearrangement links TRBV29-1 to TRBJ2-2; 9 bases match TRBD1. Trimming took 1 base from V and 7 from J; bases not matched to a gene: 4. Germline V gives CDR1 SQVTM, CDR2 ANQGSEA. The CDR3 extends over 14 amino acids. The CDR3 region is CSVEAGTGNGELFF. The CDR3 DNA reads as TGCAGCGTTGAAGCTGGGACAGGGAACGGGGAGCTGTTTTTT.

This clonotype has a handful of counts. The chain employs TRBV20-1 and TRBJ2-3, with 8 bases aligning to TRBD1. Germline V gene data show CDR1 as DFQATT and CDR2 as SNEGSKA (reference sequence). V trimming: 0 bases; J trimming: 4 bases; junction bases outside the gene matches: 6. The CDR3 sequence is 15 residues long. CDR3 DNA sequence: TGCAGTGCTAGAGATCCCAGGGGGCCTGCAGATACGCAGTATTTT. Residues: CSARDPRGPADTQYF.

This clonotype was detected a few times. This chain connects TRBV19 to TRBJ2-1; a weak D match, TRBD2 (5 bases). V was shortened by 5 bases and J by 0 bases, with 14 bases between the two germline ends. The CDR3 is 16 residues long. Germline V gene data show CDR1 as LNHDA and CDR2 as SQIVND (reference sequence). The CDR3, as DNA: TGTGCCAGTAGTCCCATAGCGCTTAGCTCCTACAATGAGCAGTTCTTC. It is translated as CASSPIALSSYNEQFF.

V usage is TRBV7-9 and J usage is TRBJ1-5, with D perhaps matching TRBD1 (5 bases). CDR1 SEHNR and CDR2 FQNEAQ come from the germline V gene (reference sequence). The V and J ends lost 5 bases and 4 bases respectively, with 12 bases between them. The CDR3 spans 14 residues. The CDR3 sequence: CASSPPGENQPQHF. Here the CDR3 DNA reads TGTGCCAGCAGCCCTCCGGGGGAAAATCAGCCCCAGCATTTT. Combining the CDR3 with reference TRBV7-9 and TRBJ1-5 gives the whole variable domain DTGVSQNPRHKITKRGQNVTFRCDPISEHNRLYWYRQTLGQGPEFLTYFQNEAQLEKSRLLSDRFSAERPKGSFSTLEIQRTEQGDSAMYLCASSPPGENQPQHFGDGTRLSIL.

This clonotype was observed at least ten times. The chain has TRBV10-3 and TRBJ1-2, with D maybe TRBD1 (6 bases). Looked up from germline, CDR1 is ENHRY and CDR2 is SYGVKD. V was clipped by 6 bases and J by 3 bases, with 14 bases between them. The CDR3 totals 14 residues. The DNA for the CDR3 is TGTGCCATCAGCGGAACAGGGAGGGACTATGGCTACACCTTC. Its translation: CAISGTGRDYGYTF.

The J gene is TRBJ2-1, the V gene TRBV11-2; D is perhaps TRBD1 or TRBD2 (6 bases each). The CDR3 loop spans 17 amino acids. Germline CDR1 SGHAT, CDR2 FQNNGV. V dropped 4 bases and J dropped 5 bases, with 21 bases sitting between them. The CDR3 is CASSYFAGGGGHNEQFF. As DNA, the CDR3 is TGTGCCAGCAGCTACTTCGCAGGAGGGGGAGGCCACAATGAGCAGTTCTTC. The whole variable domain, filled in from reference TRBV11-2 and TRBJ2-1, reads EAGVAQSPRYKIIEKRQSVAFWCNPISGHATLYWYQQILGQGPKLLIQFQNNGVVDDSQLPKDRFSAERLKGVDSTLKIQPAKLEDSAVYLCASSYFAGGGGHNEQFFGPGTRLTVL.

This clonotype came up many times. CDR3 sequence (DNA): TGTGCCAGCAGCCCCTGGGCAGGGAGCGAGACCCAGTACTTC. This gives the protein CASSPWAGSETQYF. The chain couples TRBV5-6 to TRBJ2-5, with D perhaps given as TRBD1 or TRBD2 (5 bases each). This CDR3 has 14 residues. Trimming took 4 bases from V and 5 from J, leaving 15 bases between them. Germline CDR1 is SGHDT and CDR2 is YYEEEE.

The chain couples TRBV19 to TRBJ2-1, with D possibly called TRBD1 or TRBD2 (5 bases each). The CDR3 spans 15 residues. Between the trimmed V and J ends, which lost 7 bases and 4 bases, there was a span of 17 bases. Germline values: CDR1 LNHDA, CDR2 SQIVND (reference sequence). CDR3: CASTTGGRGYNEQFF. CDR3 bases: TGTGCCAGTACCACAGGTGGGAGAGGGTACAATGAGCAGTTCTTC. Based on the CDR3 plus reference TRBV19 and TRBJ2-1, the full variable domain is DGGITQSPKYLFRKEGQNVTLSCEQNLNHDAMYWYRQDPGQGLRLIYYSQIVNDFQKGDIAEGYSVSREKKESFPLTVTSAQKNPTAFYLCASTTGGRGYNEQFFGPGTRLTVL.

This clonotype showed up many times. The chain employs TRBV5-6 and TRBJ2-3; D may correspond to TRBD1 or TRBD2 (5 bases each). CDR3 length: 13 amino acids. CDR1 is SGHDT, CDR2 YYEEEE, per germline. Trimming removed 1 base from V and 10 bases from J, with 13 bases in between. CDR3: CASSLWGTVAQYF. The CDR3 bases are TGTGCCAGCAGCTTGTGGGGGACGGTGGCGCAGTATTTT.

This clonotype was observed a handful of times. The genes are TRBV5-1 and TRBJ2-7; D is possibly TRBD2 (6 bases). Trimming took off 4 bases at V and 2 bases at J, with 13 bases between the two ends. The germline gives CDR1 SGHRS, CDR2 YFSETQ. CDR3 size: 14 residues. The CDR3 region is CASSRGRSPYEQYF. The CDR3 nucleotides read TGCGCCAGCAGCCGGGGGAGATCGCCCTACGAGCAGTACTTC.

The sample holds many counts of this clonotype. V is TRBV7-8 and J is TRBJ2-7; D might be TRBD1 (6 bases). The CDR3 runs to 15 residues. V was pared by 5 bases and J by 3 bases, with 17 bases between. In germline, CDR1 is SGHVS, CDR2 FQNEAQ. The CDR3 DNA reads TGTGCCAGCAGCCCCCCGAAAGGGACAAACTACGAGCAGTACTTC. Amino acids: CASSPPKGTNYEQYF.

This clonotype came up many times. The chain uses TRBV7-3 and TRBJ1-6, with unresolved D. The CDR3 sequence is 15 residues long. V lost 2 bases and J lost 6, with 11 bases in between. Germline V gene sequence: CDR1 SGHTA, CDR2 FQGTGA. CDR3 coding DNA: TGTGCCAGCAGCTTATCGCCCAGGCCTAATTCACCCCTCCACTTT. This codes for CASSLSPRPNSPLHF. The full variable domain, completed using reference TRBV7-3 and TRBJ1-6, is GAGVSQTPSNKVTEKGKYVELRCDPISGHTALYWYRQSLGQGPEFLIYFQGTGAADDSGLPNDRFFAVRPEGSVSTLKIQRTERGDSAVYLCASSLSPRPNSPLHFGNGTRLTVT.

This clonotype was recorded at least ten times. The chain employs TRBV29-1 and TRBJ2-7; TRBD1 agrees at 7 bases. CDR3 length: 13 amino acids. V lost 6 bases, J lost 1 base, and 6 bases stayed unmatched. Germline-derived CDR1 and CDR2 are SQVTM and ANQGSEA. This CDR3 reads CSVTGTESYEQYF. The CDR3 bases are TGCAGCGTAACCGGGACAGAATCCTACGAGCAGTACTTC.

In regard to this clonotype: Just one base apart from a much larger clone, this may be a read error. The V and J genes are TRBV11-2 and TRBJ2-5; 11 nucleotides agree with TRBD2. V was clipped by 5 bases and J by 4 bases; unmatched bases: 12. The CDR3 contains 17 residues. Germline loops: CDR1 SGHAT, CDR2 FQNNGV. The CDR3 region is CASSPIGGTSGRETQYF. CDR3 DNA sequence: TGTGCCAGCAGCCCAATAGGGGGGACTAGCGGACGAGAGACCCAGTACTTC.

The rearrangement links TRBV13 to TRBJ2-5; perhaps TRBD1 as D (6 bases). Trimming cost V 3 bases and J 4 bases, with 9 bases left between them. This CDR3 is 13 amino acids long. Germline lookup yields CDR1 PRHDT and CDR2 FYEKMQ (reference sequence). CDR3 loop: CASSFGTSETQYF. The CDR3 DNA reads TGTGCCAGCAGCTTCGGGACATCAGAGACCCAGTACTTC.

This clonotype was counted between two and nine times. The chain carries TRBV12-3 or TRBV12-4 and TRBJ2-3; 12 bases match TRBD2. The CDR3 covers 15 residues. Trimming cost V 5 bases and J 5 bases; bases outside gene matches: 5. The CDR3 here is CASSPSGGAGDTQYF. CDR3 bases: TGTGCCAGCAGTCCTAGCGGGGGGGCCGGAGATACGCAGTATTTT.

This clonotype appeared many times. V is TRBV13 and J is TRBJ2-3; D call uncertain. The V gene's germline CDR1 is PRHDT and CDR2 FYEKMQ (reference sequence). V lost 5 bases and J 1 base, leaving 10 bases between the germline ends. The CDR3 has 14 amino acids. CDR3 sequence: CASSPWKGTDTQYF. CDR3 in DNA: TGTGCCAGCAGCCCCTGGAAGGGCACAGATACGCAGTATTTT. Using reference TRBV13 and TRBJ2-3 for the parts outside the CDR3, the full variable domain is AAGVIQSPRHLIKEKRETATLKCYPIPRHDTVYWYQQGPGQDPQFLISFYEKMQSDKGSIPDRFSAQQFSDYHSELNMSSLELGDSALYFCASSPWKGTDTQYFGPGTRLTVL.

The sample holds a few counts of this clonotype. This sequence joins TRBV20-1 and TRBJ1-2; perhaps TRBD1 as D (6 bases). This CDR3 contains 14 residues. Germline CDR1 and CDR2: DFQATT and SNEGSKA (reference sequence). Trimming shortened V by 4 bases and J by 4 bases, and 16 bases separated the two germline ends. Written as DNA, the CDR3 is TGCAGTGCTACCGATGCAGGGGAAAGCTATGGCTACACCTTC. This codes for CSATDAGESYGYTF.

This clonotype occurred many times. An end of the junction differs from the germline gene, which may be a read error. The chain combines TRBV7-7 with TRBJ2-2; D gene unclear. Germline V CDR1 and CDR2: SSHAT, FNYEAQ (reference sequence). The CDR3 sequence is 11 residues long. The CDR3 spells CASSYHGELFF. DNA for the CDR3: TGTGCTAGCAGCTACCACGGGGAGCTGTTTTTT. Filled out from reference TRBV7-7 and TRBJ2-2, the complete variable domain reads GAGVSQSPRYKVTKRGQDVTLRCDPISSHATLYWYQQALGQGPEFLTYFNYEAQPDKSGLPSDRFSAERPEGSISTLTIQRTEQRDSAMYRCASSYHGELFFGEGSRLTVL.